This T cell receptor beta chain was identified in a study of cytomegalovirus exposure and HLA in healthy donors. Study as a whole: Prior work identified roughly 120 million unique TCR beta sequences in around 170 million T cells.

Germline-derived CDR1 and CDR2 are SGHVS and FNYEAQ. The V and J ends lost 1 base and 0 bases respectively, with 11 bases between them. This CDR3 comprises 16 residues. Study outcomes and limitations: The CMV antigen specificity of a few CMV-associated chains was confirmed through in vitro analysis. Most subjects' HLA-A and HLA-B alleles were reportedly predicted from TCR beta sequences. Available immune exposure information covered CMV serostatus only.

Concerning this clone: Antigen unknown.

The PCR contained 60 Vbeta and 13 Jbeta primers. The table came from immunoSEQ multiplex PCR; TCRdb's copy has only in-frame clones and leaves some out. The repertoire holds 200,000 to 250,000 clones, over 65% seen once, with around 1.2% in the top ten. Sequenced sample: PBMCs. The sequence derives from a human donor in good health. The chain employs TRBV7-6 and TRBJ2-3; D is possibly TRBD2 (5 bases). The CDR3: CASSLDVGGSTDTQYF. In DNA form, the CDR3 reads TGTGCCAGCAGCTTAGACGTCGGCGGGAGCACAGATACGCAGTATTTT.